The present T cell receptor (beta chain) was sequenced within a study of CD8+ T cells in alopecia areata. Overall study: Treated patients were given 5 to 10 mg oral tofacitinib twice daily. Study-wide results and caveats: In scalp and blood during tofacitinib, many expanded lesional clones persisted.

CDR1 GTSNPN and CDR2 SVGIG come from the germline V gene (reference sequence). V shed 1 base, J shed 8 bases, and the junction held 4 bases outside the gene matches. The CDR3 covers 12 residues. This clone was recorded a few times. Its antigen remains unidentified. Documented treatment: oral pan-JAK inhibitor, 5-10 mg twice daily. Separation by sorting yielded CD4+ and CD8+ T cells from PBMCs. RNA was extracted and reverse transcribed into cDNA as the sequencing template. Sequencing was performed with immunoSEQ multiplex PCR; in TCRdb, only in-frame clones are kept and a portion is missing. The sample contains around 60,000 clones, 46% of which appear only once.

The sample here was CD8+ T cells sorted from blood, taken at approximately week 36, from a patient treated with tofacitinib. This sequence was found in a human donor with alopecia areata. J is TRBJ1-2 and V is TRBV30, with 7 bases matching TRBD1. CDR3: CAWSEGAGGYTF. CDR3 coding DNA: TGTGCCTGGAGTGAGGGGGCGGGAGGCTACACCTTC.